This T cell receptor beta chain comes out of a study of T-cell reconstitution after alpha-beta-depleted transplantation in children. Findings and limits, study-wide: T-cell numbers and diversity one year post-transplant derived largely from freshly generated T cells.

The CDR3 totals 13 residues. The germline V and J ends were trimmed by 4 bases and 1 base, with 10 bases remaining between them. Germline-derived CDR1 and CDR2 are DFQATT and SNEGSKA (reference sequence). This clonotype has just a few counts. Its antigen is undetermined. A TCRbeta library incorporating unique molecular identifiers was prepared. TCRdb independently ran MiXCR on the PCR reads; one entry per CDR3 protein. The sample contains just over 950,000 distinct CDR3 sequences, about 26% of which appear only once. This sequence originates from a boy less than two years old who had a stem cell transplant for SCID, so the T cells may come from the graft donor. The source material was PBMCs, mostly from graft donor cells, sampled 360 days after TCRalphabeta/CD19-depleted stem cell transplant. The chain is built from TRBV20-1 and TRBJ1-1, with D perhaps TRBD1 (5 bases). The CDR3 region is CSAMGRPNTEAFF. CDR3 nucleotide sequence: TGCAGTGCTATGGGACGGCCGAACACTGAAGCTTTCTTT.